One and the same sample provided the 22 T cell receptor beta chains below, sequenced in a study of blood T cell repertoires in COVID-19. Clones were sequenced by immunoSEQ multiplex PCR, and TCRdb holds only the in-frame ones, with some missing. Of some 95,000 clones in the sample, approximately 91% are singletons; the top ten hold about 1.7%. Sequences were obtained from peripheral blood. These receptors all stem from a human donor with active COVID-19. The donor label of this sample is uncertain.

V and J are TRBV5-1 and TRBJ2-7; D remains unclear. The CDR3 length is 15 residues. Germline lookup yields CDR1 SGHRS and CDR2 YFSETQ. The germline V and J ends were trimmed by 0 bases and 3 bases, with 13 bases remaining between them. In DNA, the CDR3 is TGCGCCAGCAGCTTGGCGTCACTTCATTACTACGAGCAGTACTTC. Translated: CASSLASLHYYEQYF.

The rearrangement uses TRBV27 and TRBJ2-5; 9 bases align to TRBD1. J lost 5 bases, V lost 6 bases, and 13 bases had no gene match. Germline V lookup: CDR1 MNHEY, CDR2 SMNVEV (reference sequence). There are 16 residues in the CDR3. CDR3 sequence: CASSHNRGPRSETQYF. The CDR3 coding sequence is TGTGCCAGCAGCCACAACAGGGGGCCCCGAAGTGAGACCCAGTACTTC.

The chain's CDR3 is CASIPGGDPYKNEQYF. For the CDR3, the DNA is TGTGCCAGCATTCCCGGGGGGGACCCCTACAAGAACGAGCAGTACTTC. The rearrangement joins TRBV6-6 to TRBJ2-7; TRBD2 agrees at 8 bases. The trim removed 7 bases at V and 5 bases at J, leaving 16 bases unmatched. This CDR3 is 16 amino acids long. Per the germline V gene, CDR1 is MNHNY and CDR2 is SVGAGI (reference sequence).

The J gene is TRBJ2-1, the V gene TRBV7-9; D may be TRBD2 (6 bases). The CDR3 covers 15 residues. Germline assignment: CDR1 SEHNR and CDR2 FQNEAQ (reference sequence). V lost 4 bases to trimming and J lost 4 bases, with 14 bases between them. For the CDR3, the DNA is TGTGCCAGCAGCTCAGGCGGGGTCACATACAATGAGCAGTTCTTC. Protein sequence: CASSSGGVTYNEQFF.

The chain is built from TRBV23-1 and TRBJ2-5, with a possible D match to TRBD2 (6 bases). TRBV23-1 is known as an ORF, though its function is uncertain. Trimming pared 5 bases from V and 4 bases from J, leaving 20 bases between. The CDR3 runs to 16 residues. The CDR3 sequence is CASSSRVRRGTETQYF. CDR3 nucleotide sequence: TGCGCCAGCAGTTCCAGGGTTCGGCGGGGTACAGAGACCCAGTACTTC.

The chain employs TRBV19 and TRBJ1-1; tentatively, D is TRBD1 (5 bases). Germline V CDR1 and CDR2: LNHDA, SQIVND (reference sequence). The CDR3 runs to 15 residues. The V end lost 5 bases, the J end lost 2 bases, and 15 bases lay between the germline ends. CDR3 region: CASSARDRFNTEAFF. In nucleotides, the CDR3 is TGTGCCAGTAGTGCCCGTGACAGATTCAACACTGAAGCTTTCTTT.

The V and J genes are TRBV5-8 and TRBJ2-3; 10 nucleotides align to TRBD2. The CDR3 runs to 17 residues. The germline V gene has CDR1 SGHTS and CDR2 YDEGEE. After removal of 2 bases from V and 3 bases from J, the junction contained 9 bases not matched to a gene. DNA of the CDR3: TGTGCCAGCAGCTTTTTTCCAGCGGGGGGGCCGACAGATACGCAGTATTTT. It translates to CASSFFPAGGPTDTQYF.

The V call is TRBV16, the J call TRBJ2-7; TRBD1 agrees at 10 bases. V shed 6 bases and J 7 bases; nucleotides not matched to a gene: 12. Germline CDR1 reads KGHSY; CDR2 reads FQNENV. This CDR3 spans 15 amino acids. The CDR3 here is CASSETGTGAAEQYF. The CDR3 region has the DNA TGTGCCAGCAGTGAAACCGGGACAGGGGCTGCAGAGCAGTACTTC.

The chain is built from TRBV2 and TRBJ1-5, with D uncertain. CDR1 is SNHLY, CDR2 FYNNEI, per germline. Trimming took 6 bases from V and 7 from J, leaving 10 bases between them. The CDR3 runs to 12 residues. CDR3 region: CASSKSSQPQHF. The CDR3 nucleotides are TGTGCCAGCAGCAAGAGTAGCCAGCCCCAGCATTTT.

This chain connects TRBV7-9 to TRBJ1-1; D is unresolved. Germline CDR1 reads SEHNR; CDR2 reads FQNEAQ (reference sequence). CDR3 length equals 16 residues. Between the trimmed V and J ends, which lost 6 bases and 1 base, there was a span of 18 bases. The DNA for the CDR3 is TGTGCCAGCAGTCTCAACCCTCAGTCGGGGAACACTGAAGCTTTCTTT. Its protein is CASSLNPQSGNTEAFF.

The CDR3 loop reads CASSFEPVGGRGKYEQYF. CDR3 in DNA: TGTGCCAGCAGTTTCGAACCGGTAGGCGGACGGGGAAAATACGAGCAGTACTTC. This chain links TRBV3-1 (or the pseudogene TRBV3-2) with TRBJ2-7; TRBD2 might be the D (5 bases). Trimming cost V 6 bases and J 4 bases, with 28 bases left between them. From germline, CDR1 is LGHDT and CDR2 YNNKEL (reference sequence). The CDR3 has 18 amino acids.

This clone was seen a single time. The chain carries TRBV10-3 and TRBJ2-1; D is possibly TRBD2 (6 bases). V was cut by 9 bases and J by 5 bases, with 11 bases left in between. The CDR3 runs 12 residues. CDR1 and CDR2 from the germline V gene are ENHRY and SYGVKD. The CDR3 DNA reads TGTGCCATTTCACCGGGGGACAATGAGCAGTTCTTC. Encoded protein: CAISPGDNEQFF.

The CDR3 region is CASRVPGAKAFF. CDR3 DNA sequence: TGTGCCAGCAGGGTCCCGGGAGCCAAAGCTTTCTTT. This chain joins TRBV28 and TRBJ1-1; no definite D call. CDR1 and CDR2 (germline): MDHEN, SYDVKM. CDR3 length equals 12 residues. Trimming took off 6 bases at V and 9 bases at J, with 14 bases between the two ends.

The chain links TRBV6-5 to TRBJ1-2; 9 bases line up with TRBD1. The V and J ends lost 6 bases and 4 bases, in that order; junction bases with no gene match: 6. Per germline, CDR1 MNHEY and CDR2 SVGAGI. The CDR3 spans 14 residues. This CDR3 reads CASSRGTGTYGYTF. The DNA for the CDR3 is TGTGCCAGCAGCCGAGGGACAGGGACCTATGGCTACACCTTC.

This clone has a single count. This chain connects TRBV18 to TRBJ2-3; D perhaps matches TRBD1 (6 bases). Germline V gene lookup returns CDR1 KGHSH and CDR2 LQKENI. CDR3 length: 15 residues. Trimming removed 3 bases at V and 6 bases at J, with 16 bases between. This CDR3 reads CASSPQAGATDTQYF. The CDR3 coding sequence is TGTGCCAGCTCACCTCAGGCAGGGGCGACGGATACGCAGTATTTT.

In its sample, this clone was seen once. V and J are TRBV4-1 and TRBJ1-6; maybe TRBD1 (6 bases). The CDR3 is 18 amino acids. The V gene lost 0 bases and the J gene lost 2 bases, with 14 bases spanning the gap. Germline V CDR1 and CDR2: MGHRA, YSYEKL. DNA for the CDR3: TGCGCCAGCAGCCAAGAAGGACAGCCTGGGGCCTATAATTCACCCCTCCACTTT. Protein: CASSQEGQPGAYNSPLHF.

V and J are TRBV5-8 and TRBJ1-1, with 7 nucleotides matching TRBD1. Germline V gives CDR1 SGHTS, CDR2 YDEGEE. This CDR3 spans 14 amino acids. V lost 5 bases, J lost 2 bases, and 6 bases stayed unmatched. The chain's CDR3 is CASSSGQPNTEAFF. The CDR3 DNA is TGTGCCAGCAGTTCGGGACAGCCCAACACTGAAGCTTTCTTT.

The chain uses TRBV5-4 and TRBJ2-7; D possibly corresponds to TRBD2 (6 bases). This CDR3 has 16 amino acids. V shed 4 bases and J shed 2 bases, with 19 bases lying between them. Germline V gives CDR1 SGHNT, CDR2 YYREEE (reference sequence). The CDR3 nucleotides read TGTGCCAGCAGCGCTGACCCTTGGGGGGTGACCTACGAGCAGTACTTC. This codes for CASSADPWGVTYEQYF.

The V and J genes are TRBV15 and TRBJ1-5; no reliable D call. Germline V lookup: CDR1 LNHNV, CDR2 YYDKDF (reference sequence). The germline V and J ends were trimmed by 1 base and 7 bases, with 8 bases remaining between them. This CDR3 comprises 13 residues. The CDR3 reads CATSRAPGQPQHF. The CDR3 region has the DNA TGTGCCACCAGCAGAGCCCCGGGACAGCCCCAGCATTTT.

This chain connects TRBV18 to TRBJ1-2; D is unclear. This CDR3 has 15 residues. The germline V gene has CDR1 KGHSH and CDR2 LQKENI. Between the trimmed V and J ends, which lost 0 bases and 4 bases, there was a span of 12 bases. The CDR3 nucleotides are TGTGCCAGCTCACCACCAAGCCGGAGGAGCTATGGCTACACCTTC. Encoded protein: CASSPPSRRSYGYTF.

This CDR3 reads CASSLVRPGGPGEQYF. The CDR3, as DNA: TGTGCCAGCAGCTTAGTCCGTCCGGGGGGGCCTGGCGAGCAGTACTTC. The chain uses TRBV7-9 and TRBJ2-7, with 8 bases fitting TRBD2. Trimming removed 1 base from V and 6 bases from J; junction bases left unmatched: 11. Looked up from germline, CDR1 is SEHNR and CDR2 is FQNEAQ (reference sequence). This CDR3 has 16 residues.

This clone has only a few counts. V gene TRBV27 combines with J gene TRBJ2-2; 12 bases align to TRBD2. Germline loops: CDR1 MNHEY, CDR2 SMNVEV (reference sequence). V trimming: 7 bases; J trimming: 6 bases; junction bases outside the gene matches: 6. The CDR3 contains 15 residues. CDR3 sequence reads: CASKGLAGFAGELFF. CDR3 DNA: TGTGCCAGCAAGGGACTAGCGGGTTTTGCCGGGGAGCTGTTTTTT.